This TCR beta chain was found in a study of shared T cell receptors in the human thymus. The data were produced by immunoSEQ multiplex PCR, yet TCRdb's version contains in-frame clones alone and is incomplete. The data hold approximately 580,000 clones, with about 84% observed a single time. The CDR3 spans 19 residues. J gave up 4 bases and V 1 base, and 12 bases lay outside the gene matches. The germline gives CDR1 MGHRA, CDR2 YSYEKL. A further study also used this sample, focusing on human thymus T cells. That report notes: Healthy Finnish infants undergoing corrective surgery for congenital heart defects were used as donors. Thymic tissue was derived from resections collected during corrective heart surgery. Repertoires sampled from thymus and blood appeared biased in V and J gene usage. Unrelated people showed highly overlapping thymic repertoires, related research reported.

The chain is built from TRBV4-1 and TRBJ2-7; TRBD2 agrees at 14 bases. The sequence was obtained from a boy under three years old with a congenital heart defect. The sequencing sample was made of thymocytes. The CDR3 coding sequence is TGCGCCAGCAGCCAAGGGGTCGGGACTAGCGGGAGAGGTTGGTACGAGCAGTACTTC. Residues: CASSQGVGTSGRGWYEQYF.